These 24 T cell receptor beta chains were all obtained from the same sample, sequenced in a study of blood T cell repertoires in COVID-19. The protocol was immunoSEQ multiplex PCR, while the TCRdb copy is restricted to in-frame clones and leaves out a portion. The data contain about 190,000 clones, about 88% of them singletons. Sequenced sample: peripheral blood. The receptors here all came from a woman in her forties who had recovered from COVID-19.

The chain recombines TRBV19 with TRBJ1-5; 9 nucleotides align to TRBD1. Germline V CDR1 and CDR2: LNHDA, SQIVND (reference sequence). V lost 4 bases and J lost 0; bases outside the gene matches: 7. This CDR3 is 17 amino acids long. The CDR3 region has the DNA TGTGCCAGTAGTAGTTTCGACAGGGGGGGTAGCAATCAGCCCCAGCATTTT. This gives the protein CASSSFDRGGSNQPQHF.

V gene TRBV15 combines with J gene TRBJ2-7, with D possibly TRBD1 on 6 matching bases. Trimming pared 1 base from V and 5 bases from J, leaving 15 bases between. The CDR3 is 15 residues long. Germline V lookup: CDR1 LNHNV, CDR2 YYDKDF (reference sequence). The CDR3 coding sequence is TGTGCCACCAGCAGAGTTCCGGGACAACCCCACGAGCAGTACTTC. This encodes CATSRVPGQPHEQYF.

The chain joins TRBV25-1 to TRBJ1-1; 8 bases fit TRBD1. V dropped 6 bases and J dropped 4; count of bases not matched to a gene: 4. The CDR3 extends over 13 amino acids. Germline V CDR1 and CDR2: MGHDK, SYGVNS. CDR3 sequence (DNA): TGTGCCAGCAGAGGACAGGGTATCACTGAAGCTTTCTTT. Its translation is CASRGQGITEAFF. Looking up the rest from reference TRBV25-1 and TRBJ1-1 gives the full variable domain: EADIYQTPRYLVIGTGKKITLECSQTMGHDKMYWYQQDPGMELHLIHYSYGVNSTEKGDLSSESTVSRIRTEHFPLTLESARPSHTSQYLCASRGQGITEAFFGQGTRLTVV.

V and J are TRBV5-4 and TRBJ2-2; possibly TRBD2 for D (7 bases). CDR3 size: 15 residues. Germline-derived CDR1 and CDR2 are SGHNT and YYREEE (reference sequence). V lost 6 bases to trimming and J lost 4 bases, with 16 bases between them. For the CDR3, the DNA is TGTGCCAGCAACCTCGGGGGGCAGAGCACCGGGGAGCTGTTTTTT. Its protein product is CASNLGGQSTGELFF.

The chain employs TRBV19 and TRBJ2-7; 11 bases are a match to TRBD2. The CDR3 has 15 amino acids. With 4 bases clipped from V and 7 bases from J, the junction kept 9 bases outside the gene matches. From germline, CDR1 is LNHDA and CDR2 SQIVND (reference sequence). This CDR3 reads CASSTLAGGPLEQYF. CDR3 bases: TGTGCCAGTAGTACTTTAGCGGGAGGGCCACTGGAGCAGTACTTC.

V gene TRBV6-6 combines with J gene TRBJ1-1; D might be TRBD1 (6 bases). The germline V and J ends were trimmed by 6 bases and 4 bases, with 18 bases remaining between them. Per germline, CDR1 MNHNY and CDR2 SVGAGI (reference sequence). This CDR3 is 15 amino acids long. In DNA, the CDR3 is TGTGCCAGCAGCGTCGATACAGGGAAGCGCACTGAAGCTTTCTTT. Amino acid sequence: CASSVDTGKRTEAFF.

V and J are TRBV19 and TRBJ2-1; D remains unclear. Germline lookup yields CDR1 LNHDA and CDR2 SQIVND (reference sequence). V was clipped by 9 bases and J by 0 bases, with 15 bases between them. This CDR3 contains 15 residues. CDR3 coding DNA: TGTGCCAGCCGCGTCAGGTCAAGCTCCTACAATGAGCAGTTCTTC. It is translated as CASRVRSSSYNEQFF.

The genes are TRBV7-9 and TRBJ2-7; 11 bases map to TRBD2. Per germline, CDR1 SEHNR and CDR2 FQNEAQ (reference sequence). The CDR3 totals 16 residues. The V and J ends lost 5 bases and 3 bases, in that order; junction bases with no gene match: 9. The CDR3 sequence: CASSPRGLAENYEQYF. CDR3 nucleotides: TGTGCCAGCAGCCCCCGGGGACTAGCGGAAAACTACGAGCAGTACTTC.

CDR3 protein: CAGGQDPEAFF. The CDR3 DNA reads TGTGCCGGGGGACAGGACCCTGAAGCTTTCTTT. The chain uses TRBV28 and TRBJ1-1; 8 bases are shared with TRBD1. The CDR3 runs to 11 residues. V lost 11 bases to trimming and J lost 6 bases; unmatched junction nucleotides: 5. Germline assignment: CDR1 MDHEN and CDR2 SYDVKM.

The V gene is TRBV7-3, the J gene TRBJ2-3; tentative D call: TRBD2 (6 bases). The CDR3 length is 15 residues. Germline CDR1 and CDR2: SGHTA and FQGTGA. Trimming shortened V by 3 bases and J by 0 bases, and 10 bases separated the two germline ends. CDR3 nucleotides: TGTGCCAGCAGCTTTAGCGGAGGGAGCACAGATACGCAGTATTTT. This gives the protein CASSFSGGSTDTQYF.

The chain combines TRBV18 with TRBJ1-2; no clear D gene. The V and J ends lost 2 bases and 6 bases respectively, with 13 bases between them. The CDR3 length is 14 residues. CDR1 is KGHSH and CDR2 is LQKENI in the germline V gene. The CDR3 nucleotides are TGTGCCAGCTCACCATTCGCCAGGTCGGATGGCTACACCTTC. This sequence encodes CASSPFARSDGYTF.

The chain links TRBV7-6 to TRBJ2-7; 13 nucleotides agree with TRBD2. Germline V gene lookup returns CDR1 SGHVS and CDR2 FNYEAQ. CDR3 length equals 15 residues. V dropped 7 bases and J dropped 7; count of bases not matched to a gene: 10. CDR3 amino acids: CASTSGLAGVREQYF. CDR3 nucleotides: TGTGCCAGCACCTCAGGACTAGCGGGAGTACGTGAGCAGTACTTC.

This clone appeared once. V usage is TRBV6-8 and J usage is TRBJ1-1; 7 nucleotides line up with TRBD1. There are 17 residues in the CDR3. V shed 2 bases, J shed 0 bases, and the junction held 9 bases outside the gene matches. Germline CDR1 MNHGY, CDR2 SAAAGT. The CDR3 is CASSYKGATGLNTEAFF. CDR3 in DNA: TGTGCCAGCAGTTACAAGGGGGCGACAGGGCTGAACACTGAAGCTTTCTTT.

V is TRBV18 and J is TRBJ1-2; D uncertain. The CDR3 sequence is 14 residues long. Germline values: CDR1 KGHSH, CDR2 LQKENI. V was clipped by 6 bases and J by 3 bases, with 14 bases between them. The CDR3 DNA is TGTGCCAGCTCCACGAGCGGCGGCGACTATGGCTACACCTTC. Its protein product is CASSTSGGDYGYTF. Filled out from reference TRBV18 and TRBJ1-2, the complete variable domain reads NAGVMQNPRHLVRRRGQEARLRCSPMKGHSHVYWYRQLPEEGLKFMVYLQKENIIDESGMPKERFSAEFPKEGPSILRIQQVVRGDSAAYFCASSTSGGDYGYTFGSGTRLTVV.

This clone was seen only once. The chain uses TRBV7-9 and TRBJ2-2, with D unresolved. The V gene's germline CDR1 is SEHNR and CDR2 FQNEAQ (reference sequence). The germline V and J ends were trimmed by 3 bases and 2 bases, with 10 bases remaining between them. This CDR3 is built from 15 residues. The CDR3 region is CASSLQQANTGELFF. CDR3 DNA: TGTGCCAGCAGCTTGCAGCAGGCCAACACCGGGGAGCTGTTTTTT.

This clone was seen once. In DNA, the CDR3 is TGTGCCAGCAGCAAAACGGTAACAGCCTACAATGAGCAGTTCTTC. Translated: CASSKTVTAYNEQFF. The gene calls are TRBV9 and TRBJ2-1; D is unresolved. This CDR3 contains 15 residues. Germline V gene data show CDR1 as SGDLS and CDR2 as YYNGEE. Trimming took 4 bases from V and 2 from J, leaving 13 bases between them.

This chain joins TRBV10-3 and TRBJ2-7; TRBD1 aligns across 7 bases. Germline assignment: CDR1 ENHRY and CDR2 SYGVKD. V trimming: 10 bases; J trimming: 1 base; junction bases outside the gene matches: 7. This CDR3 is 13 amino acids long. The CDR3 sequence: CATSGTASYEQYF. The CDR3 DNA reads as TGTGCCACCTCCGGGACAGCTTCCTACGAGCAGTACTTC.

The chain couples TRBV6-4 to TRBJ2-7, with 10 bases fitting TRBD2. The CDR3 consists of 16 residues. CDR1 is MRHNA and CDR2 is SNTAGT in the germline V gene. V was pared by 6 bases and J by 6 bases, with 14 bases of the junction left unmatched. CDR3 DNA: TGTGCCAGCAGCCTCTCTTCTTATTTAGCGGGAGGCGAGCAGTACTTC. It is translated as CASSLSSYLAGGEQYF.

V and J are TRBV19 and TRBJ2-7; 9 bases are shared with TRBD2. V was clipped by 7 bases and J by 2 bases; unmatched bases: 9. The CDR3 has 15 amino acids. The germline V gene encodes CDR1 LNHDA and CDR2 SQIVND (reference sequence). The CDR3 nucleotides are TGTGCCAGTACCCTGGGGGCTAGCGGGACCTACGAGCAGTACTTC. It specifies CASTLGASGTYEQYF.

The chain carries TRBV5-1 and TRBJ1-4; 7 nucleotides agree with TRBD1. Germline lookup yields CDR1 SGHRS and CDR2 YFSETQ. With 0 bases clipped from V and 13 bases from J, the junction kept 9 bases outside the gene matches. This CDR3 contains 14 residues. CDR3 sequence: CASSLGSGGGGLFF. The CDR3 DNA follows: TGCGCCAGCAGCTTGGGTTCAGGGGGTGGAGGACTGTTTTTT. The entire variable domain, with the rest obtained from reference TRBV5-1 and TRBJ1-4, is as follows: KAGVTQTPRYLIKTRGQQVTLSCSPISGHRSVSWYQQTPGQGLQFLFEYFSETQRNKGNFPGRFSGRQFSNSRSEMNVSTLELGDSALYLCASSLGSGGGGLFFGSGTQLSVL.

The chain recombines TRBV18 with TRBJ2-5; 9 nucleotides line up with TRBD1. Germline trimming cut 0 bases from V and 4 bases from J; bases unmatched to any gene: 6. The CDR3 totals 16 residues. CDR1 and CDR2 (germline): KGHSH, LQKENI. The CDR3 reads CASSPPNSGQGETQYF. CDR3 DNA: TGTGCCAGCTCACCACCGAACTCGGGACAGGGAGAGACCCAGTACTTC.

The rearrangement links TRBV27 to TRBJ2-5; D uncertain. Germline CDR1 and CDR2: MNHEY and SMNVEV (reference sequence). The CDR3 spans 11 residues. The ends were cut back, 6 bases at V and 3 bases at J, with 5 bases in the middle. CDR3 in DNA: TGTGCCAGCAGGCGAAAAGAGACCCAGTACTTC. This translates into CASRRKETQYF.

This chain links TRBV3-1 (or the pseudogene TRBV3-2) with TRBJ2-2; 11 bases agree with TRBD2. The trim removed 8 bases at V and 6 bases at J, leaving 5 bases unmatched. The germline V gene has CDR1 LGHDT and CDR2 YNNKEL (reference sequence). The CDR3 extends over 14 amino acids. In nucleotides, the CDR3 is TGTGCCAGCGCTGTAGCGGGAGGGGCCGGGGAGCTGTTTTTT. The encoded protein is CASAVAGGAGELFF.

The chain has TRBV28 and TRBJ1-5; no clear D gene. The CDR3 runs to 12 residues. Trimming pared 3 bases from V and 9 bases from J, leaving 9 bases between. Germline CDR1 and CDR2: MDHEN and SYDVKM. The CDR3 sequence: CASSLSPGPQHF. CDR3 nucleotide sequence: TGTGCCAGCAGTTTGTCGCCGGGGCCCCAGCATTTT. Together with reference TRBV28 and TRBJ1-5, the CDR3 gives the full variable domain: DVKVTQSSRYLVKRTGEKVFLECVQDMDHENMFWYRQDPGLGLRLIYFSYDVKMKEKGDIPEGYSVSREKKERFSLILESASTNQTSMYLCASSLSPGPQHFGDGTRLSIL.